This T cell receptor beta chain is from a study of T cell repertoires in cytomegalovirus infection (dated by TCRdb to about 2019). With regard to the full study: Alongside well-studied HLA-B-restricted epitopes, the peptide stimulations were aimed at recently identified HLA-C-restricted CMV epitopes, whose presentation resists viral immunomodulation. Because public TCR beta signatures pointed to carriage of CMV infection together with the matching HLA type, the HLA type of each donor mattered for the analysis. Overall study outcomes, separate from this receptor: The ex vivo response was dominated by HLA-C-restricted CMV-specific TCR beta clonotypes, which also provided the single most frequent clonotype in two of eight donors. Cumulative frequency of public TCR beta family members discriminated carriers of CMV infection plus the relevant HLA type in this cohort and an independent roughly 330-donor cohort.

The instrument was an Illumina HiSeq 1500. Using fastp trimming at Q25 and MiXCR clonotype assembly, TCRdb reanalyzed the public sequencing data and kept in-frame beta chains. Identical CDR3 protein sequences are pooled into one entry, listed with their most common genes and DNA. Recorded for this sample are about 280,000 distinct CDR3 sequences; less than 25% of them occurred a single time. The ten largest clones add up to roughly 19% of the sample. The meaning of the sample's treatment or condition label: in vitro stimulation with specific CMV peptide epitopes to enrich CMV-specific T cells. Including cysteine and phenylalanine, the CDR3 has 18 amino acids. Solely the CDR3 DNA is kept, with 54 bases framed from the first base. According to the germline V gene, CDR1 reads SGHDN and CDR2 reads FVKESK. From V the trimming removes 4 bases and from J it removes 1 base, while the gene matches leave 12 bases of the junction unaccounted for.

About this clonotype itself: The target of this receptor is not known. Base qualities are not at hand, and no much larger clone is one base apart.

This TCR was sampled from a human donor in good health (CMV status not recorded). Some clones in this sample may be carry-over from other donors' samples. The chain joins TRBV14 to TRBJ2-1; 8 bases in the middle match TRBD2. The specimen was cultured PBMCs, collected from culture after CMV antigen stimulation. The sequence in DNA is TGTGCCAGCAGCCCCTATCCACCAATAGCGGGGTCCTACAATGAGCAGTTCTTC. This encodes CASSPYPPIAGSYNEQFF.